This is a list of T cell receptor beta chains from one sample in a study of T cell repertoires in ileal Crohn's disease. Repertoires were generated with immunoSEQ multiplex PCR, while TCRdb's copy carries only in-frame clones and drops some. The sample records more than 15,000 clones, 50% to 75% being singletons. Sequencing input: ileal tissue. The source of these receptors is an adult with Crohn's disease. Both conserved end residues are part of each CDR3. A D gene is named only where the DNA matches it firmly. The size field is filled for only some rows; it gives once, few, many or a size class.

D,size,V,J,CDR3,DNA
NA,NA,TRBV5-5,TRBJ2-7,CASRGAAPLGQYF,TGTGCCAGCAGAGGGGCAGCGCCGCTAGGGCAGTACTTC
TRBD1,NA,TRBV2,TRBJ2-7,CASKGGRDSPTREQYF,TGTGCCAGCAAAGGGGGACGGGACAGCCCGACCCGGGAGCAGTACTTC
NA,medium-sized,TRBV27,TRBJ2-4,CASSSPTGRNIQYF,TGTGCCAGCAGTTCCCCGACAGGGAGGAACATTCAGTACTTC
NA,NA,TRBV27,TRBJ2-7,CASSLGGNSYEQYF,TGTGCCAGCAGTTTAGGGGGCAACTCCTACGAGCAGTACTTC
NA,medium-sized,TRBV28,TRBJ1-5,CASSSRIREFDQPQHF,TGTGCCAGCAGTTCCAGAATCCGGGAGTTTGATCAGCCCCAGCATTTT
NA,NA,TRBV11-2,TRBJ1-1,CASSPQYTEAFF,TGTGCCAGCAGCCCGCAGTACACTGAAGCTTTCTTT
NA,NA,TRBV4-2,TRBJ2-5,CASSQDAGPQETQYF,TGTGCCAGCAGCCAAGACGCAGGGCCCCAAGAGACCCAGTACTTC
NA,medium-sized,TRBV7-9,TRBJ1-4,CASSLAPREKLFF,TGTGCCAGCAGCTTAGCCCCCAGGGAAAAACTGTTTTTT
NA,few,TRBV6-1,TRBJ2-2,CASSETTGNTGELFF,TGTGCCAGCAGTGAGACGACAGGGAACACCGGGGAGCTGTTTTTT
TRBD2,NA,TRBV15,TRBJ2-1,CATSRLAGFNEQFF,TGTGCCACCAGCAGACTAGCGGGTTTCAATGAGCAGTTCTTC
TRBD1,few,TRBV7-2,TRBJ1-1,CASRNPGGAEAFF,TGTGCCAGCAGGAATCCAGGGGGCGCTGAAGCTTTCTTT
NA,NA,TRBV7-9,TRBJ2-7,CASSSKEGGQYF,TGTGCCAGCAGCTCCAAGGAGGGTGGGCAGTACTTC
NA,few,TRBV18,TRBJ1-4,CASSQSTNEKLFF,TGTGCCAGCTCCCAATCAACTAATGAAAAACTGTTTTTT
TRBD1,NA,TRBV19,TRBJ1-2,CASSNPGQGAPGYTF,TGTGCCAGTAGCAATCCGGGACAGGGGGCCCCTGGCTACACCTTC
NA,NA,TRBV6-5,TRBJ1-4,CASALTQGRNEKLFF,TGTGCCAGCGCCCTGACGCAGGGTAGAAATGAAAAACTGTTTTTT
TRBD1,once,TRBV5-1,TRBJ2-5,CASSRTGQETQYF,TGCGCCAGCAGCCGGACAGGGCAAGAGACCCAGTACTTC
NA,few,TRBV15,TRBJ2-6,CATSRVPGSGANVLTF,TGTGCCACCAGCAGAGTCCCGGGCTCTGGGGCCAACGTCCTGACTTTC
NA,NA,TRBV29-1,TRBJ2-7,CSAEGWTRDGSYEQYF,TGCAGCGCCGAGGGCTGGACGCGGGACGGCTCCTACGAGCAGTACTTC
NA,few,TRBV30,TRBJ1-2,CAWSLANYGYTF,TGTGCCTGGAGTCTAGCTAACTATGGCTACACCTTC
NA,medium-sized,TRBV19,TRBJ1-3,CASSGTSGNTIYF,TGTGCCAGTAGCGGGACTTCTGGAAACACCATATATTTT
NA,NA,TRBV5-6,TRBJ2-3,CASSLYGSLADTQYF,TGTGCCAGCAGCTTGTACGGTAGCCTCGCGGATACGCAGTATTTT
NA,NA,TRBV5-5,TRBJ2-7,CASSPGDRVGEQYF,TGTGCCAGCAGCCCAGGGGACCGAGTGGGGGAGCAGTACTTC
NA,few,TRBV6-5,TRBJ1-2,CASSLEFRTAYGYTF,TGTGCCAGCAGTCTGGAGTTCAGGACAGCGTATGGCTACACCTTC
TRBD1,NA,TRBV30,TRBJ1-2,CAWSVRDSHGYTF,TGTGCCTGGAGTGTAAGGGACAGCCATGGCTACACCTTC
TRBD1,few,TRBV5-6,TRBJ1-2,CASSGWDRSFLNYGYTF,TGTGCCAGCAGCGGCTGGGACAGGAGCTTTCTTAACTATGGCTACACCTTC
TRBD1,medium-sized,TRBV6-1,TRBJ1-1,CASSPDRGLAEAFF,TGTGCCAGCAGTCCGGACAGGGGGCTTGCTGAAGCTTTCTTT
TRBD2,medium-sized,TRBV4-1,TRBJ2-1,CASSQNRGLADNNEQFF,TGCGCCAGCAGCCAAAATCGGGGACTAGCGGACAACAATGAGCAGTTCTTC
NA,NA,TRBV5-1,TRBJ2-3,CASSPDSTSTDTQYF,TGCGCCAGCAGCCCAGACTCAACTAGCACAGATACGCAGTATTTT
NA,few,TRBV11-2,TRBJ2-7,CASSLDSRAYEQYF,TGTGCCAGCAGCTTAGATAGCAGAGCCTACGAGCAGTACTTC
NA,NA,TRBV11-1,TRBJ1-1,CASSLLRMNTEAFF,TGTGCCAGCAGCTTGCTGAGAATGAACACTGAAGCTTTCTTT
NA,NA,TRBV6-4,TRBJ2-4,CASTPPEAAKNIQYF,TGTGCCAGCACTCCTCCGGAGGCTGCCAAAAACATTCAGTACTTC
NA,NA,TRBV6-5,TRBJ1-5,CASSQKGLGNQPQHF,TGTGCCAGCAGCCAAAAGGGGCTAGGCAATCAGCCCCAGCATTTT
TRBD1,NA,TRBV30,TRBJ2-5,CAWSVVRGRETQYF,TGTGCCTGGAGTGTAGTCAGGGGGCGGGAGACCCAGTACTTC
NA,once,TRBV27,TRBJ2-7,CASRLARNYEQYF,TGTGCCAGCCGACTCGCTCGAAACTACGAGCAGTACTTC
NA,NA,TRBV7-4,TRBJ2-1,CASSGRGPYNEQFF,TGTGCCAGCAGCGGGCGGGGACCCTACAATGAGCAGTTCTTC
NA,NA,TRBV5-3,TRBJ2-1,CARSLWRQKNEQFF,TGTGCCAGAAGCTTGTGGCGACAGAAGAATGAGCAGTTCTTC
TRBD1,NA,TRBV15,TRBJ1-1,CATSSQTGRSEAFF,TGTGCCACCAGCAGTCAGACAGGGCGGTCTGAAGCTTTCTTT
TRBD1,NA,TRBV30,TRBJ2-4,CAWSPPRTGANPGGKNIQYF,TGTGCCTGGAGTCCCCCGCGGACAGGGGCGAACCCGGGTGGCAAAAACATTCAGTACTTC
TRBD2,few,TRBV11-3,TRBJ2-1,CASSPLAGGSPGEQFF,TGTGCCAGCAGCCCACTAGCGGGAGGCTCTCCGGGGGAGCAGTTCTTC
TRBD1,NA,TRBV6-1,TRBJ2-1,CASSGRQGQRNEQFF,TGTGCCAGCAGTGGACGACAGGGCCAGCGCAATGAGCAGTTCTTC
TRBD1,NA,TRBV7-9,TRBJ2-1,CASSKAGTGNEQFF,TGTGCCAGCAGCAAGGCCGGGACAGGAAATGAGCAGTTCTTC
TRBD2,medium-sized,TRBV10-2,TRBJ2-7,CASSEPGGSSYEQYF,TGCGCCAGCAGTGAGCCGGGAGGGAGCTCCTACGAGCAGTACTTC
TRBD2,NA,TRBV5-4,TRBJ2-1,CASGDSGSYNEQFF,TGTGCCAGCGGAGACAGCGGGAGTTACAATGAGCAGTTCTTC
NA,NA,TRBV5-1,TRBJ2-3,CASSFRELTDTQYF,TGCGCCAGCAGTTTTAGGGAGTTGACAGATACGCAGTATTTT
TRBD1,NA,TRBV5-1,TRBJ1-2,CASSLTGESGYTF,TGCGCCAGCAGCCTGACAGGGGAAAGTGGCTACACCTTC
TRBD1,NA,TRBV27,TRBJ2-5,CASSSAGQGALETQYF,TGTGCCAGCAGTTCCGCCGGACAGGGGGCTTTGGAGACCCAGTACTTC
NA,NA,TRBV15,TRBJ1-2,CATSRVDIYGYTF,TGTGCCACCAGCAGAGTTGACATCTATGGCTACACCTTC
NA,NA,TRBV13,TRBJ2-7,CASSLGYRDYEQYF,TGTGCCAGCAGCTTAGGCTACAGGGACTACGAGCAGTACTTC
TRBD1,few,TRBV7-3,TRBJ2-5,CASSLTGAQETQYF,TGTGCCAGCAGCCTAACAGGGGCCCAAGAGACCCAGTACTTC
NA,NA,TRBV10-2,TRBJ2-1,CASSDPSTWLYNEQFF,TGCGCCAGCAGTGACCCTAGCACCTGGCTTTACAATGAGCAGTTCTTC
NA,NA,TRBV7-2,TRBJ2-7,CASSSRTGTYEQYF,TGTGCCAGCAGCTCCCGGACTGGCACCTACGAGCAGTACTTC
TRBD2,NA,TRBV30,TRBJ2-5,CAWSLKTGREGHREQYF,TGTGCCTGGAGTTTGAAGACGGGGCGGGAGGGCCACAGGGAGCAGTACTTC